The 16 T cell receptor beta chains reported below all come from one sample, sequenced in a study of cytomegalovirus exposure and HLA in healthy donors. 60 Vbeta and 13 Jbeta primers were used in PCR. Only in-frame clones appear in the TCRdb table, and some are missing; sequencing was by immunoSEQ multiplex PCR. Of about 140,000 clones listed, around 80% are singletons. The specimen was PBMCs. Source of these receptors: a woman aged 50 to 65 in good health and CMV-seropositive.

This sequence joins TRBV4-1 and TRBJ2-2, with 10 bases matching TRBD1. Germline assignment: CDR1 MGHRA and CDR2 YSYEKL. This CDR3 spans 15 amino acids. J lost 4 bases, V lost 4 bases, and 3 bases had no gene match. CDR3 sequence (DNA): TGCGCCAGCAGCCTCTGGGACAGGGGCACCGGGGAGCTGTTTTTT. This sequence encodes CASSLWDRGTGELFF.

The chain has TRBV2 and TRBJ2-5; D may be TRBD1 (5 bases). From germline, CDR1 is SNHLY and CDR2 FYNNEI. The CDR3 runs 14 residues. Trimming stripped 2 bases from V and 1 base from J, with 8 bases between. The CDR3 protein is CASSERTTQETQYF. Here the CDR3 DNA reads TGTGCCAGCAGTGAACGGACAACCCAAGAGACCCAGTACTTC.

This clone came up a few times. The chain is built from TRBV4-2 and TRBJ2-2; 8 nucleotides match TRBD1. Germline V lookup: CDR1 LGHNA, CDR2 YNFKEQ. The CDR3 length is 17 residues. After removal of 1 base from V and 4 bases from J, the junction contained 8 bases not matched to a gene. CDR3 sequence: CASSQGPQGAFTGELFF. The CDR3 bases are TGTGCCAGCAGCCAAGGTCCCCAGGGGGCGTTCACCGGGGAGCTGTTTTTT.

V and J are TRBV19 and TRBJ1-5; 9 positions agree with TRBD1. V was pared by 6 bases and J by 7 bases, with 4 bases of the junction left unmatched. Germline V CDR1 and CDR2: LNHDA, SQIVND (reference sequence). The CDR3 consists of 13 residues. The CDR3 DNA reads as TGTGCCAGTAGCGGGACAGGGAAACAGCCCCAGCATTTT. Protein: CASSGTGKQPQHF.

The chain uses TRBV29-1 and TRBJ1-1; D gene unclear. Germline values: CDR1 SQVTM, CDR2 ANQGSEA. The V end was cut by 4 bases, the J end by 2 bases, with 5 bases between. The CDR3 totals 11 residues. The DNA of the CDR3 is TGCAGCGTTGGGACTAACACTGAAGCTTTCTTT. The encoded protein is CSVGTNTEAFF.

The chain couples TRBV30 to TRBJ1-5; 8 bases align to TRBD1. V was clipped by 4 bases and J by 5 bases; unmatched bases: 4. In germline, CDR1 is GTSNPN, CDR2 SVGIG (reference sequence). The CDR3 consists of 13 residues. The CDR3, as DNA: TGTGCCTGGAACGACAGGGGAGATCAGCCCCAGCATTTT. Translated: CAWNDRGDQPQHF.

This chain links TRBV21-1 with TRBJ1-2; the D segment call TRBD1 is taken from the table without a DNA check. TRBV21-1 is flagged as a pseudogene. The CDR3 spans 18 residues. CDR3 bases: TGTGCCAGCAGCAAGTGTAGGACAGACCTTCTAGTGTTCTATGGCTACACCTTC. It translates to CASSKCRTDLLVFYGYTF.

The chain carries TRBV7-9 and TRBJ2-3; D uncertain. Trimming cost V 5 bases and J 4 bases, with 16 bases left between them. The CDR3 consists of 15 residues. Germline V gene data show CDR1 as SEHNR and CDR2 as FQNEAQ (reference sequence). In nucleotides, the CDR3 is TGTGCCAGCAGCGCGGTGCCCCACCGGGCAGATACGCAGTATTTT. Translated: CASSAVPHRADTQYF.

The V and J genes are TRBV5-3 and TRBJ1-1, with 7 bases aligning to TRBD1. TRBV5-3 is recorded as an ORF, its role being uncertain. The junction had 9 bases not matched to a gene; V was cut back by 4 bases and J by 0 bases. The length of the CDR3 is 16 residues. The CDR3 is CARSPWTGDMNTEAFF. The CDR3 DNA sequence: TGTGCCAGAAGCCCCTGGACAGGAGATATGAACACTGAAGCTTTCTTT.

The gene calls are TRBV7-6 and TRBJ2-5, with a tentative D call TRBD2 (5 bases). V was cut by 5 bases and J by 2 bases, with 12 bases left in between. This CDR3 is built from 14 residues. Germline CDR1 reads SGHVS; CDR2 reads FNYEAQ. CDR3: CASSRDLGQETQYF. The CDR3 region has the DNA TGTGCCAGCAGCCGGGATCTAGGGCAAGAGACCCAGTACTTC.

This chain connects TRBV7-8 to TRBJ1-6; D unclear. V lost 2 bases and J 6 bases, leaving 11 bases between the germline ends. Germline CDR1 reads SGHVS; CDR2 reads FQNEAQ. This CDR3 region has 15 residues. The CDR3 DNA is TGTGCCAGCAGCTTAATTGTGCTCGGTAATTCACCCCTCCACTTT. This encodes CASSLIVLGNSPLHF.

The chain combines TRBV7-2 with TRBJ2-7; 7 nucleotides line up with TRBD2. This CDR3 is built from 16 residues. V lost 0 bases to trimming and J lost 5 bases; unmatched junction nucleotides: 10. Germline values: CDR1 SGHTA, CDR2 FQGNSA. In DNA form, the CDR3 reads TGTGCCAGCAGCTTAGCGTTGGGGGGGGGAGGTCACGAGCAGTACTTC. Its translation is CASSLALGGGGHEQYF.

The chain is built from TRBV28 and TRBJ1-2, with TRBD1 identical over 7 bases. The CDR3 length is 14 residues. In germline, CDR1 is MDHEN, CDR2 SYDVKM. The J segment lost 3 bases and the V segment lost 5 bases, leaving 6 bases of the junction unmatched. In DNA form, the CDR3 reads TGTGCCAGCAGTCCTTGGGACAGCGACTATGGCTACACCTTC. It codes for CASSPWDSDYGYTF.

This chain links TRBV7-8 with TRBJ1-2, with TRBD1 matching 7 bases. Trimming at V came to 5 bases and at J to 4 bases, leaving 1 base not matched to a gene. The CDR3 sequence is 12 residues long. Germline CDR1 is SGHVS and CDR2 is FQNEAQ. CDR3 sequence: CASSRTGYGYTF. The DNA for the CDR3 is TGTGCCAGCAGCAGGACAGGCTATGGCTACACCTTC.

The rearrangement uses TRBV27 and TRBJ2-5, with TRBD2 as a possible D gene (7 bases). From germline, CDR1 is MNHEY and CDR2 SMNVEV (reference sequence). Trimming took 7 bases from V and 11 from J, leaving 23 bases between them. The length of the CDR3 is 14 residues. CDR3 loop: CASTPGGSFRQQYF. The CDR3 nucleotides read TGTGCCAGCACCCCGGGGGGCTCCTTCAGGCAGCAGTACTTC.

The chain has TRBV9 and TRBJ1-6; 8 bases line up with TRBD1. Trimming removed 0 bases from V and 1 base from J; junction bases left unmatched: 3. Germline loops: CDR1 SGDLS, CDR2 YYNGEE. The CDR3 has 17 residues. As DNA, the CDR3 is TGTGCCAGCAGCGTAGCGGGACAGGCTTCCTATAATTCACCCCTCCACTTT. Amino acids: CASSVAGQASYNSPLHF.